This entry lists 31 T cell receptor beta chains sequenced from one sample in a study of early T cells in non-severe SARS-CoV-2 infection. TCRdb passed the 5' RACE reads through MiXCR, listing each CDR3 protein once. Of some 29,000 distinct CDR3 sequences in the sample, roughly 5% were seen once. Sequencing was performed on whole blood. The receptors originated from an adult who was a healthcare worker with PCR-confirmed SARS-CoV-2 infection or an uninfected control (not recorded which).

Ten or more counts support this clonotype. The chain is built from TRBV7-9 and TRBJ2-7; D perhaps matches TRBD2 (6 bases). This CDR3 spans 16 amino acids. Germline CDR1 and CDR2: SEHNR and FQNEAQ (reference sequence). V was cut by 6 bases and J by 1 base, with 19 bases left in between. The CDR3 here is CASRPQGLLPSYEQYF. CDR3 nucleotide sequence: TGTGCCAGCAGACCCCAGGGACTTCTCCCTTCCTACGAGCAGTACTTC.

This clonotype has at least ten counts. The chain recombines TRBV4-3 with TRBJ2-7, with 7 bases lining up with TRBD2. Germline CDR1 LGHNA, CDR2 YSLEER. The J segment lost 2 bases and the V segment lost 2 bases, leaving 9 bases of the junction unmatched. This CDR3 spans 16 amino acids. The CDR3 DNA reads TGCGCCAGCAGCCAACGGGGCGGGAGCCCAACCTACGAGCAGTACTTC. Its translation is CASSQRGGSPTYEQYF.

This clonotype was observed many times. V usage is TRBV19 and J usage is TRBJ1-2; weak D call: TRBD1 (6 bases). Germline CDR1 LNHDA, CDR2 SQIVND (reference sequence). V dropped 5 bases and J dropped 2 bases, with 12 bases sitting between them. The CDR3 is 14 residues long. The CDR3 loop is CASSGGHRNYGYTF. The DNA for the CDR3 is TGTGCCAGTAGTGGGGGACACAGAAACTATGGCTACACCTTC.

This clonotype has at least ten counts. The chain is built from TRBV6-6 and TRBJ1-2, with a possible D match to TRBD1 (6 bases). This CDR3 is 11 amino acids long. Germline loops: CDR1 MNHNY, CDR2 SVGAGI (reference sequence). V was pared by 6 bases and J by 10 bases, with 12 bases between. CDR3 loop: CASSSGQHYTF. In DNA, the CDR3 is TGTGCCAGCAGCTCCGGACAGCACTACACCTTC.

This clonotype was seen repeatedly, ten times or more. J is TRBJ2-2 and V is TRBV5-1; D not certain. Germline V lookup: CDR1 SGHRS, CDR2 YFSETQ. The CDR3 extends over 15 amino acids. Deletions cut 6 bases from V and 0 bases from J, with 12 bases between. CDR3 loop: CASTLGQPNTGELFF. CDR3 coding DNA: TGCGCCAGCACCCTTGGGCAGCCGAACACCGGGGAGCTGTTTTTT.

This clonotype was found many times. V gene TRBV28 combines with J gene TRBJ1-1; D unresolved. The CDR3 runs to 13 residues. From germline, CDR1 is MDHEN and CDR2 SYDVKM. With 3 bases removed from V and 8 bases from J, the gap between germline ends came to 13 bases. In DNA form, the CDR3 reads TGTGCCAGCAGTTTCGGGCAGGCGGAGGAAGCTTTCTTT. Translating gives CASSFGQAEEAFF.

This clonotype showed up many times. The rearrangement uses TRBV30 and TRBJ1-3; 7 nucleotides agree with TRBD1. The V gene end was trimmed by 1 base and the J gene end by 2 bases; junction bases not matched to a gene: 5. This CDR3 is 15 amino acids long. Germline CDR1 and CDR2: GTSNPN and SVGIG (reference sequence). DNA of the CDR3: TGTGCCTGGAGTGCGACAGGGAAGACTGGAAACACCATATATTTT. Translated: CAWSATGKTGNTIYF.

This chain connects TRBV7-9 to TRBJ2-3; no clear D. Trimming pared 5 bases from V and 5 bases from J, leaving 11 bases between. CDR3 length: 13 residues. CDR1 and CDR2 (germline): SEHNR, FQNEAQ (reference sequence). The CDR3 bases are TGTGCCAGCAGCCAGGACGGTGGAGATACGCAGTATTTT. Its translation: CASSQDGGDTQYF.

The sample holds many counts of this clonotype. The chain uses TRBV7-6 and TRBJ2-5, with D possibly being TRBD2 (5 bases). CDR1 and CDR2 from the germline V gene are SGHVS and FNYEAQ. This CDR3 is built from 16 residues. Trimming shortened V by 1 base and J by 4 bases, and 16 bases separated the two germline ends. CDR3 amino acids: CASSLGAGPGRETQYF. The CDR3 DNA is TGTGCCAGCAGCTTAGGGGCGGGTCCTGGGAGAGAGACCCAGTACTTC.

This clonotype was counted only a few times. The genes are TRBV14 and TRBJ1-6; 10 bases align to TRBD1. The germline CDR1 and CDR2 sequences are SGHDN and FVKESK. With 6 bases clipped from V and 10 bases from J, the junction kept 3 bases outside the gene matches. The CDR3 consists of 13 residues. In DNA, the CDR3 is TGTGCCAGCAGGGGACAGGGGCAATCACCCCTCCACTTT. This translates into CASRGQGQSPLHF.

This clonotype was counted many times. The chain joins TRBV6-2 or TRBV6-3 to TRBJ2-5, with D hard to call. CDR3 length: 11 residues. Trimming pared 1 base from V and 5 bases from J, leaving 2 bases between. Germline values: CDR1 MNHEY, CDR2 SVGEGT. The DNA of the CDR3 is TGTGCCAGCAGTTACTTGGAGACCCAGTACTTC. Its protein is CASSYLETQYF.

This clonotype showed up many times. V usage is TRBV29-1 and J usage is TRBJ1-1, with D perhaps matching TRBD1 (5 bases). There are 12 residues in the CDR3. Trimming removed 2 bases at V and 3 bases at J, with 7 bases between. The germline gives CDR1 SQVTM, CDR2 ANQGSEA. Here the CDR3 reads CSVEQGHTEAFF. The CDR3 DNA sequence: TGCAGCGTTGAACAGGGACACACTGAAGCTTTCTTT.

This clonotype was picked up a small number of times. The genes are TRBV29-1 and TRBJ1-1; D ambiguous. The CDR3 is 10 residues long. Germline CDR1 SQVTM, CDR2 ANQGSEA. V lost 7 bases and J 11 bases, leaving 14 bases between the germline ends. CDR3 sequence reads: CSGSADRAFF. In nucleotides, the CDR3 is TGCAGCGGTTCCGCAGATAGGGCTTTCTTT.

This sequence joins TRBV7-2 and TRBJ2-7, with 10 bases aligning to TRBD2. The CDR3 spans 15 residues. The V gene's germline CDR1 is SGHTA and CDR2 FQGNSA. Trimming removed 2 bases from V and 3 bases from J; junction bases left unmatched: 4. The chain's CDR3 is CASSLRASGGYEQYF. In DNA form, the CDR3 reads TGTGCCAGCAGCTTAAGGGCTAGCGGGGGCTACGAGCAGTACTTC.

Of note for this clonotype: Its ends do not fully match the called genes, so a read error is possible. The rearrangement links TRBV5-6 to TRBJ1-6; D is uncertain. There are 16 residues in the CDR3. Germline CDR1 SGHDT, CDR2 YYEEEE. CDR3 loop: CASSLSDQGYISPLHF. CDR3 coding DNA: TGTGCCAGCAGCTTGTCGGATCAAGGGTATATTTCACCCCTCCACTTT.

By sample fraction, this clonotype is medium-sized. This CDR3 reads CASSRRQGSNNSPLHF. CDR3 sequence (DNA): TGTGCCAGCAGCCGCAGACAGGGGAGCAATAATTCACCCCTCCACTTT. The J gene is TRBJ1-6, the V gene TRBV14, with TRBD1 matching 8 bases. The CDR3 has 16 residues. Germline CDR1 is SGHDN and CDR2 is FVKESK. The J segment lost 5 bases and the V segment lost 4 bases, leaving 7 bases of the junction unmatched.

This clonotype was counted at least ten times. The gene calls are TRBV28 and TRBJ1-1, with no clear D. This CDR3 spans 13 amino acids. V was shortened by 5 bases and J by 5 bases, with 12 bases between the two germline ends. Germline V gene data show CDR1 as MDHEN and CDR2 as SYDVKM. The CDR3 DNA sequence: TGTGCCAGCAGTCTCGAACTGGGTACTGAAGCTTTCTTT. Protein product: CASSLELGTEAFF.

This clonotype was counted at least ten times. This rearrangement joins TRBV29-1 to TRBJ2-7, with 12 positions matching TRBD1. V lost 8 bases, J lost 5 bases, and 13 bases stayed unmatched. This CDR3 has 15 amino acids. Germline CDR1 SQVTM, CDR2 ANQGSEA. CDR3 region: CSPTPGTGGLDEQYF. CDR3 coding DNA: TGCAGCCCCACCCCCGGGACAGGGGGCTTGGACGAGCAGTACTTC.

In this sample, this clonotype turned up a few times. The V call is TRBV6-1, the J call TRBJ2-7; 7 bases line up with TRBD1. The CDR3 runs 15 residues. J lost 5 bases, V lost 2 bases, and 9 bases had no gene match. The germline V gene encodes CDR1 MNHNS and CDR2 SASEGT. CDR3 region: CASSERIKGAHEQYF. In nucleotides, the CDR3 is TGTGCCAGCAGTGAACGGATTAAGGGGGCCCACGAGCAGTACTTC.

This clonotype was counted only a few times. The chain combines TRBV13 with TRBJ2-1; tentative D call: TRBD2 (6 bases). Deletions cut 7 bases from V and 5 bases from J, with 18 bases between. CDR1 and CDR2 (germline): PRHDT, FYEKMQ (reference sequence). The CDR3 sequence is 15 residues long. Here the CDR3 DNA reads TGTGCCAGCAACCTACGGGGAGGCAGACACAATGAGCAGTTCTTC. Its translation is CASNLRGGRHNEQFF.

Ten or more counts support this clonotype. The rearrangement joins TRBV6-5 to TRBJ1-4; no clear D. The CDR3 spans 15 residues. Germline V gene data show CDR1 as MNHEY and CDR2 as SVGAGI. V dropped 2 bases and J dropped 0 bases, with 7 bases sitting between them. The CDR3 DNA reads TGTGCCAGCAGTTACGGGAGAACAACTAATGAAAAACTGTTTTTT. Encoded protein: CASSYGRTTNEKLFF.

A few counts support this clonotype. V usage is TRBV13 and J usage is TRBJ1-6, with a tentative D call TRBD1 (5 bases). V dropped 0 bases and J dropped 9 bases, with 12 bases sitting between them. From germline, CDR1 is PRHDT and CDR2 FYEKMQ (reference sequence). The CDR3 is 15 residues long. The CDR3: CASSLGQGVGSPLHF. CDR3 nucleotide sequence: TGTGCCAGCAGCTTAGGTCAGGGCGTGGGTTCACCCCTCCACTTT.

The chain combines TRBV12-3 or TRBV12-4 with TRBJ2-2; D ambiguous. Trimming removed 6 bases at V and 4 bases at J, with 6 bases between. The CDR3 has 12 residues. CDR3 coding DNA: TGTGCCAGCAGGCCCGGCACCGGGGAGCTGTTTTTT. Translating gives CASRPGTGELFF.

The chain has TRBV12-3 or TRBV12-4 and TRBJ1-3; D perhaps matches TRBD1 (5 bases). V was trimmed by 1 base and J by 4 bases, leaving 8 bases between them. CDR3 length equals 14 residues. CDR3 in DNA: TGTGCCAGCAGTTTAGGGGGCGCCGGAAACACCATATATTTT. It yields the protein CASSLGGAGNTIYF.

This clonotype appeared many times. The chain recombines TRBV5-1 with TRBJ2-2; D call uncertain. The CDR3 totals 13 residues. The ends were cut back, 2 bases at V and 6 bases at J, with 8 bases in the middle. Germline V CDR1 and CDR2: SGHRS, YFSETQ. The CDR3 here is CASSLGLAGELFF. In DNA form, the CDR3 reads TGCGCCAGCAGCTTAGGTCTGGCCGGGGAGCTGTTTTTT.

CDR3 loop: CASSLDSVGAQHF. The CDR3 nucleotides read TGTGCCAGCAGCCTGGACAGTGTCGGGGCCCAGCATTTT. The chain is built from TRBV12-3 or TRBV12-4 and TRBJ1-5; TRBD1 might be the D (6 bases). V shed 6 bases and J shed 11 bases, with 17 bases lying between them. CDR3 length equals 13 residues.

This clonotype has a count of ten or more. CDR3 amino acids: CASSLVQGTNYGYTF. The CDR3, as DNA: TGTGCCAGCAGCTTGGTTCAGGGAACGAACTATGGCTACACCTTC. The rearrangement links TRBV5-4 to TRBJ1-2; D is possibly TRBD1 (5 bases). Germline CDR1 reads SGHNT; CDR2 reads YYREEE (reference sequence). CDR3 length equals 15 residues. Trimming removed 0 bases from V and 2 bases from J, with 11 bases in between.

There are many counts of this clonotype. DNA of the CDR3: TGCAGTGCTAACAACCCGGGCACAGATACGCAGTATTTT. Residues: CSANNPGTDTQYF. V and J are TRBV20-1 and TRBJ2-3; no reliable D call. V was trimmed by 4 bases and J by 1 base, leaving 9 bases between them. Per the germline V gene, CDR1 is DFQATT and CDR2 is SNEGSKA (reference sequence). The CDR3 is 13 residues long.

The chain has TRBV7-2 and TRBJ1-2; a possible D gene is TRBD1 (5 bases). V lost 4 bases, J lost 4 bases, and 19 bases lay in between. CDR1 and CDR2 from the germline V gene are SGHTA and FQGNSA. The CDR3 runs 16 residues. The CDR3 reads CASSSGSVDGTYGYTF. The DNA for the CDR3 is TGTGCCAGCAGCTCCGGGAGTGTCGACGGGACCTATGGCTACACCTTC.

This clonotype was picked up many times. This chain joins TRBV27 and TRBJ2-6, with TRBD1 matching 7 bases. In germline, CDR1 is MNHEY, CDR2 SMNVEV (reference sequence). The CDR3 is 18 amino acids. With V trimmed by 0 bases and J by 6 bases, 11 bases remained unmatched. This CDR3 reads CASSLSKTGTPAANVLTF. The DNA for the CDR3 is TGTGCCAGCAGTTTATCGAAGACAGGGACGCCTGCGGCCAACGTCCTGACTTTC.

This clonotype has at least ten counts. The chain recombines TRBV24-1 with TRBJ2-2; 7 nucleotides match TRBD1. This CDR3 contains 15 residues. J lost 6 bases, V lost 5 bases, and 8 bases had no gene match. CDR1 is KGHDR, CDR2 SFDVKD, per germline. The CDR3 sequence is CATSVSGQDAGELFF. The CDR3 DNA reads as TGTGCCACCAGTGTCTCTGGACAGGACGCCGGGGAGCTGTTTTTT.